These 24 T cell receptor beta chains originate from one sample sequenced in a study of CD8 T cells in ankylosing spondylitis. Study results and caveats: For ankylosing spondylitis blood, a TCR beta motif of about eight highly homologous variants appeared characteristic.

Their cognate antigens are unknown. TCRdb reprocessed the 5' RACE reads via MiXCR and lists one record per CDR3 protein. Of a few hundred thousand distinct CDR3 sequences listed, around 8% are singletons. The source material was blood, either unsorted or a sorted T cell fraction (not recorded which). The receptors here all came from a male donor with ankylosing spondylitis.

This rearrangement joins TRBV28 to TRBJ2-7, with a tentative D call TRBD2 (6 bases). V was clipped by 9 bases and J by 7 bases, with 19 bases between them. The CDR3 contains 13 residues. Germline-derived CDR1 and CDR2 are MDHEN and SYDVKM. The CDR3 sequence is CASHRDSPSEQYF. The CDR3 DNA reads as TGTGCCAGTCACCGGGACTCCCCCTCAGAGCAGTACTTC.

This clonotype has a count of ten or more. The chain is built from TRBV5-1 and TRBJ1-1; maybe TRBD1 (6 bases). V was trimmed by 1 base and J by 4 bases, leaving 11 bases between them. This CDR3 contains 14 residues. Per the germline V gene, CDR1 is SGHRS and CDR2 is YFSETQ. The CDR3 DNA reads TGCGCCAGCAGCTTGACCAGGGGTGGCACTGAAGCTTTCTTT. Protein sequence: CASSLTRGGTEAFF.

This clonotype was counted only a few times. The chain is built from TRBV20-1 and TRBJ2-7, with 11 nucleotides matching TRBD2. The J segment lost 4 bases and the V segment lost 1 base, leaving 12 bases of the junction unmatched. The germline gives CDR1 DFQATT, CDR2 SNEGSKA (reference sequence). This CDR3 region has 17 residues. Written as DNA, the CDR3 is TGCAGTGCTAGAGGGAGGGATCCGGGACTAGCGGCGTACGAGCAGTACTTC. Translated: CSARGRDPGLAAYEQYF.

This clonotype was seen more than once but under ten times. The chain carries TRBV29-1 and TRBJ2-7, with TRBD1 as a possible D gene (5 bases). Trimming removed 1 base from V and 5 bases from J, with 15 bases in between. This CDR3 has 14 residues. Per germline, CDR1 SQVTM and CDR2 ANQGSEA. CDR3 sequence: CSVEVGQGGDEQYF. The DNA of the CDR3 is TGCAGCGTTGAAGTGGGGCAGGGTGGAGACGAGCAGTACTTC.

This clonotype was detected many times. This chain joins TRBV20-1 and TRBJ2-3; D remains unclear. The germline V gene encodes CDR1 DFQATT and CDR2 SNEGSKA (reference sequence). The CDR3 length is 14 residues. The V end was cut by 2 bases, the J end by 2 bases, with 11 bases between. CDR3 amino acids: CSARPLRTTDTQYF. The CDR3 DNA follows: TGCAGTGCTAGACCCCTGAGGACCACAGATACGCAGTATTTT.

The chain combines TRBV6-5 with TRBJ1-6; D remains ambiguous. Germline assignment: CDR1 MNHEY and CDR2 SVGAGI. The CDR3 contains 17 residues. The ends were cut back, 0 bases at V and 1 base at J, with 10 bases in the middle. This chain's CDR3 is CASSYSSGRSYNSPLHF. The DNA of the CDR3 is TGTGCCAGCAGTTACTCATCGGGGAGGTCCTATAATTCACCCCTCCACTTT.

This clonotype has a count of ten or more. V is TRBV5-1 and J is TRBJ2-7, with D perhaps matching TRBD2 (6 bases). This CDR3 spans 14 amino acids. Germline lookup yields CDR1 SGHRS and CDR2 YFSETQ. Between the trimmed V and J ends, which lost 4 bases and 2 bases, there was a span of 13 bases. CDR3 nucleotide sequence: TGCGCCAGCAGCCGCGCGGAGGGCCCCTACGAGCAGTACTTC. It codes for CASSRAEGPYEQYF.

This clonotype was picked up a small number of times. The V call is TRBV5-1, the J call TRBJ2-7, with 11 bases that match TRBD2. Germline V gives CDR1 SGHRS, CDR2 YFSETQ. The V segment lost 3 bases and the J segment 1 base; nucleotides outside the gene matches: 18. The length of the CDR3 is 20 residues. This CDR3 is CASSSTAARTSGFISYEQYF. DNA for the CDR3: TGCGCCAGCAGCTCTACAGCTGCGCGGACTAGCGGGTTTATTTCCTACGAGCAGTACTTC.

The sample holds a few counts of this clonotype. CDR3 loop: CASTAVGWGTEAFF. CDR3 nucleotide sequence: TGCGCCAGCACCGCAGTCGGATGGGGCACTGAAGCTTTCTTT. The chain links TRBV5-1 to TRBJ1-1; D is undetermined. Trimming removed 6 bases from V and 4 bases from J, with 16 bases in between. The CDR3 has 14 residues. CDR1 and CDR2 from the germline V gene are SGHRS and YFSETQ.

This clonotype was counted a few times. This chain joins TRBV7-9 and TRBJ2-1; D gene uncertain. Germline assignment: CDR1 SEHNR and CDR2 FQNEAQ (reference sequence). This CDR3 region has 13 residues. The V gene lost 1 base and the J gene lost 7 bases, with 8 bases spanning the gap. Here the CDR3 DNA reads TGTGCCAGCAGCTTAGATTACGGGAATGAGCAGTTCTTC. This sequence encodes CASSLDYGNEQFF. The full variable domain, its missing parts supplied by reference TRBV7-9 and TRBJ2-1, is DTGVSQNPRHKITKRGQNVTFRCDPISEHNRLYWYRQTLGQGPEFLTYFQNEAQLEKSRLLSDRFSAERPKGSFSTLEIQRTEQGDSAMYLCASSLDYGNEQFFGPGTRLTVL.

This clonotype was seen only a few times. The chain employs TRBV28 and TRBJ2-7; 10 bases fit TRBD2. Germline values: CDR1 MDHEN, CDR2 SYDVKM. CDR3 length equals 17 residues. The trim removed 5 bases at V and 7 bases at J, leaving 17 bases unmatched. CDR3 in amino acids: CASSLVPPGAGGSEQYF. The CDR3 nucleotides are TGTGCCAGCAGTCTCGTGCCCCCAGGAGCGGGAGGGTCTGAGCAGTACTTC.

This clonotype was picked up many times. The V gene is TRBV7-2, the J gene TRBJ2-1; D may be TRBD2 (5 bases). Trimming shortened V by 5 bases and J by 7 bases, and 15 bases separated the two germline ends. Germline assignment: CDR1 SGHTA and CDR2 FQGNSA. The CDR3 loop spans 14 amino acids. As DNA, the CDR3 is TGTGCCAGCAGCCCATCGCGGGCGCGGAATGAGCAGTTCTTC. Amino acids: CASSPSRARNEQFF.

In its sample, this clonotype was seen a few times. The chain has TRBV28 and TRBJ1-2; the D gene is possibly TRBD1 (5 bases). Trimming cost V 8 bases and J 7 bases, with 20 bases left between them. There are 14 residues in the CDR3. CDR1 MDHEN and CDR2 SYDVKM come from the germline V gene. This CDR3 is CASGRGHPGVGYTF. The CDR3 coding sequence is TGTGCCAGCGGAAGGGGCCACCCCGGGGTTGGCTACACCTTC.

Ten or more counts support this clonotype. The gene calls are TRBV5-8 and TRBJ1-5; D not certain. Germline V gives CDR1 SGHTS, CDR2 YDEGEE. Trimming took off 0 bases at V and 4 bases at J, with 8 bases between the two ends. The CDR3 consists of 14 residues. CDR3 nucleotide sequence: TGTGCCAGCAGCTTGGCGGATACAAATCAGCCCCAGCATTTT. This encodes CASSLADTNQPQHF.

This sequence joins TRBV28 and TRBJ2-2; D possibly corresponds to TRBD2 (5 bases). From germline, CDR1 is MDHEN and CDR2 SYDVKM. This CDR3 spans 15 amino acids. The germline V and J ends were trimmed by 3 bases and 2 bases, with 10 bases remaining between them. The CDR3 region has the DNA TGTGCCAGCAGTTTCCCCGACTATAACACCGGGGAGCTGTTTTTT. Translating gives CASSFPDYNTGELFF.

The J gene is TRBJ2-5, the V gene TRBV7-9, with 12 positions matching TRBD2. The germline gives CDR1 SEHNR, CDR2 FQNEAQ (reference sequence). CDR3 length: 16 residues. V lost 4 bases to trimming and J lost 5 bases; unmatched junction nucleotides: 8. The CDR3 DNA reads as TGTGCCAGCAGCTCCCTAGCGGGAGGGCCCTCGGAGACCCAGTACTTC. This translates into CASSSLAGGPSETQYF. Supplemented by reference TRBV7-9 and TRBJ2-5, the full variable domain reads DTGVSQNPRHKITKRGQNVTFRCDPISEHNRLYWYRQTLGQGPEFLTYFQNEAQLEKSRLLSDRFSAERPKGSFSTLEIQRTEQGDSAMYLCASSSLAGGPSETQYFGPGTRLLVL.

This clonotype was detected many times. The J gene is TRBJ1-1, the V gene TRBV5-1; D is perhaps TRBD1 (5 bases). Germline V lookup: CDR1 SGHRS, CDR2 YFSETQ. The CDR3 runs to 15 residues. Trimming removed 2 bases at V and 1 base at J, with 12 bases between. DNA of the CDR3: TGCGCCAGCAGCTTTACGGGGGGATCGAACACTGAAGCTTTCTTT. Amino acid sequence: CASSFTGGSNTEAFF.

The rearrangement links TRBV4-3 to TRBJ2-3; 12 bases match TRBD2. The ends lost 1 base at V and 6 bases at J; junction bases unmatched: 11. Germline CDR1 and CDR2: LGHNA and YSLEER. This CDR3 spans 18 amino acids. CDR3 nucleotide sequence: TGCGCCAGCAGCCAAGTAGACCCTCGACTAGCGGGAGATGATACGCAGTATTTT. Its protein product is CASSQVDPRLAGDDTQYF.

This clonotype has only a few counts. The genes are TRBV12-3 or TRBV12-4 and TRBJ2-1; D is perhaps TRBD1 or TRBD2 (5 bases each). Between the trimmed V and J ends, which lost 3 bases and 10 bases, there was a span of 16 bases. CDR3 length: 14 residues. The CDR3: CASSFSQGWGEQFF. CDR3 sequence (DNA): TGTGCCAGCAGTTTTAGTCAGGGATGGGGGGAGCAGTTCTTC.

This clonotype has more than one count but fewer than ten. The rearrangement uses TRBV4-2 and TRBJ2-7; 12 bases agree with TRBD2. V lost 5 bases and J lost 5; bases outside the gene matches: 16. Germline lookup yields CDR1 LGHNA and CDR2 YNFKEQ. The CDR3 is 18 residues long. CDR3 sequence reads: CASSTRLAGEYNSDEQYF. The CDR3 DNA is TGTGCCAGCAGCACCAGACTAGCGGGAGAGTATAACTCGGACGAGCAGTACTTC.

This clonotype was picked up a small number of times. V gene TRBV5-5 combines with J gene TRBJ1-5; a weak D match, TRBD1 (5 bases). This CDR3 is built from 17 residues. Germline V gene sequence: CDR1 SGHKS, CDR2 YYEKEE (reference sequence). The V and J ends lost 3 bases and 0 bases respectively, with 16 bases between them. The CDR3 protein is CASSWTTTVNSNQPQHF. In nucleotides, the CDR3 is TGTGCCAGCAGCTGGACTACGACAGTAAATAGCAATCAGCCCCAGCATTTT.

On this clonotype itself: A read error may produce the germline difference seen at one junction end. This chain links TRBV9 with TRBJ2-1; no clear D. The CDR3 has 12 residues. Germline V gives CDR1 SGDLS, CDR2 YYNGEE. In DNA form, the CDR3 reads TGTGCCAGCGGACCTGGATACAATGAGCGGTTCTTC. Protein sequence: CASGPGYNERFF.

The genes are TRBV29-1 and TRBJ1-4, with D perhaps TRBD1 (5 bases). The CDR3 totals 15 residues. The germline gives CDR1 SQVTM, CDR2 ANQGSEA. V was clipped by 4 bases and J by 7 bases, with 19 bases between them. CDR3 sequence: CSVGDSGYTREKLFF. The CDR3 DNA is TGCAGCGTTGGAGACTCAGGGTACACGCGTGAAAAACTGTTTTTT.

This clonotype appeared many times. The CDR3 nucleotides read TGTGCCAGCAGCGTAGGGGGTGGCACCGGGGAGCTGTTTTTT. The encoded protein is CASSVGGGTGELFF. The chain carries TRBV9 and TRBJ2-2, with D unclear. The CDR3 covers 14 residues. The germline gives CDR1 SGDLS, CDR2 YYNGEE. V lost 0 bases to trimming and J lost 4 bases, with 7 bases between them.